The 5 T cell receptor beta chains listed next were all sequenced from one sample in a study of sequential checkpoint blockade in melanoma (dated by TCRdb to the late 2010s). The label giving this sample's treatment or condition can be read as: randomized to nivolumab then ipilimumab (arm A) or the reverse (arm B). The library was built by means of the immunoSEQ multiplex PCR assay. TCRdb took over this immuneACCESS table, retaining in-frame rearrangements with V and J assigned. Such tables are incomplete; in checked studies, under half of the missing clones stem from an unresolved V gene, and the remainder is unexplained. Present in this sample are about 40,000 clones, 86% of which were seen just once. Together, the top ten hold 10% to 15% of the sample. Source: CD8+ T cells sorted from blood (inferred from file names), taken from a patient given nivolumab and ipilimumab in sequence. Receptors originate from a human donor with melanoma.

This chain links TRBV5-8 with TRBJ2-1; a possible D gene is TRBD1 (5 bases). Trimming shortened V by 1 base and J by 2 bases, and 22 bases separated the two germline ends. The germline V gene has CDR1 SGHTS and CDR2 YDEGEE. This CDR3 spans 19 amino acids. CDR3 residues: CASSLRGSSRNGPYNEQFF. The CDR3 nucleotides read TGTGCCAGCAGCTTGAGGGGCAGTTCAAGAAACGGACCCTACAATGAGCAGTTCTTC. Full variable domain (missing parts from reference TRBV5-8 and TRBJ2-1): EAGVTQSPTHLIKTRGQQATLRCSPISGHTSVYWYQQALGLGLQFLLWYDEGEERNRGNFPPRFSGRQFPNYSSELNVNALELEDSALYLCASSLRGSSRNGPYNEQFFGPGTRLTVL.

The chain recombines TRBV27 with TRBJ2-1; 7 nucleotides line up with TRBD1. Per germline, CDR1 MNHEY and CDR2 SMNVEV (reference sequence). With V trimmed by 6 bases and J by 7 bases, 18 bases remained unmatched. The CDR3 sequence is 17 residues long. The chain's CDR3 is CASSSPPWAGGLNEQFF. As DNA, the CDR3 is TGTGCCAGCAGCTCTCCCCCCTGGGCAGGGGGATTAAATGAGCAGTTCTTC.

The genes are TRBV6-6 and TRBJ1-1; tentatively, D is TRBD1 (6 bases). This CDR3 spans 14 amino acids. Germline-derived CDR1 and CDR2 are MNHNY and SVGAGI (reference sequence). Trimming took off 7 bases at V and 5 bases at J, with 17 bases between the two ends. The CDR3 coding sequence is TGTGCCAGCACCTCAGGCCAGGGGCGTACTGAAGCTTTCTTT. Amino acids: CASTSGQGRTEAFF.

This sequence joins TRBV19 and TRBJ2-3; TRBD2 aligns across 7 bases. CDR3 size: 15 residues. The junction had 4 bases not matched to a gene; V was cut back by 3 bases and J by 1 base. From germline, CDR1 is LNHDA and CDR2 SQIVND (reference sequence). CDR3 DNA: TGTGCCAGTAGTATTCTAGCGGAGGGCACAGATACGCAGTATTTT. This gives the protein CASSILAEGTDTQYF. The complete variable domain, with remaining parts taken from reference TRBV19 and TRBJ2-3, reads DGGITQSPKYLFRKEGQNVTLSCEQNLNHDAMYWYRQDPGQGLRLIYYSQIVNDFQKGDIAEGYSVSREKKESFPLTVTSAQKNPTAFYLCASSILAEGTDTQYFGPGTRLTVL.

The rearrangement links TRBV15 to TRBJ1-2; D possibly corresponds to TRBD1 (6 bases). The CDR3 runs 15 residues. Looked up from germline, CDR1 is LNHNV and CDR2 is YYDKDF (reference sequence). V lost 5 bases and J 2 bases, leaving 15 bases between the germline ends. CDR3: CATSWRGQSNYGYTF. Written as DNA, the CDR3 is TGTGCCACCAGCTGGCGAGGACAGTCGAACTATGGCTACACCTTC.